Listed below are T cell receptor beta chains from one sample, sequenced in a study of T cell responses to AZD1222 COVID-19 vaccine. Only in-frame clones appear in the TCRdb table, and some are missing; sequencing was by immunoSEQ multiplex PCR. The repertoire holds around 150,000 clones, 80% to 95% seen once, with 6% to 7.5% in the top ten. Sequences were derived from peripheral blood, sampled 28 days after the second AZD1222 dose. All receptors derive from an adult who received the AZD1222 COVID-19 vaccine. CDR3s include the opening cysteine and the closing phenylalanine or tryptophan. The D gene is left open where the match is weak. Only part of the rows carry a size: once, few, many, or a class if the clone is expanded.

v_gene	d_gene	j_gene	abundance	CDR3aa	CDR3nt
TRBV7-9	TRBD2	TRBJ2-3	once	CASSTTRGGSYSDTQYF	TGTGCCAGCAGCACCACTCGCGGGGGGTCCTATTCAGATACGCAGTATTTT
TRBV5-4	TRBD1	TRBJ2-1	-	CASSLPGTGIRVGNEQFF	TGTGCCAGCAGCTTACCCGGGACAGGGATTAGAGTTGGCAATGAGCAGTTCTTC
TRBV4-2	TRBD1	TRBJ1-1	-	CASSPGQGTYTEAFF	TGTGCCAGCAGCCCGGGACAGGGGACTTACACTGAAGCTTTCTTT
TRBV7-2	TRBD1	TRBJ2-1	-	CASSFSRQGVNEQFF	TGTGCCAGCAGCTTTTCGAGACAGGGTGTAAATGAGCAGTTCTTC
TRBV27	TRBD1	TRBJ1-2	-	CASSPGTGVDYGYTF	TGTGCCAGCAGTCCGGGGACAGGGGTAGACTATGGCTACACCTTC
TRBV6-2/TRBV6-3	TRBD1	TRBJ1-1	-	CASSPRSAGGISHTEAFF	TGTGCCAGCAGCCCCCGTTCTGCAGGGGGTATTTCGCACACTGAAGCTTTCTTT
TRBV5-4	-	TRBJ1-4	-	CASSQYREGIGEKLFF	TGTGCCAGCAGCCAGTACAGGGAAGGGATAGGAGAAAAACTGTTTTTT
TRBV30	TRBD1	TRBJ1-6	-	CAWSVTGTVILNSPLHF	TGTGCCTGGAGTGTAACCGGGACAGTAATACTCAATTCACCCCTCCACTTT
TRBV12-5	-	TRBJ1-3	-	CASGDELRNTIYF	TGTGCTAGTGGTGATGAGTTGAGAAACACCATATATTTT
TRBV4-1	-	TRBJ2-1	-	CASSQVGRGRNEQFF	TGCGCCAGCAGCCAAGTGGGCAGGGGAAGGAATGAGCAGTTCTTC
TRBV9	-	TRBJ2-1	-	CASSVVSGWGREGEQFF	TGTGCCAGCAGCGTAGTTAGTGGTTGGGGCCGCGAGGGTGAGCAGTTCTTC
TRBV4-2	-	TRBJ2-7	-	CASSRLGADSYEQYF	TGTGCCAGCAGCCGCCTGGGGGCCGACTCCTACGAGCAGTACTTC
TRBV6-7	-	TRBJ2-3	-	CASSYLQPFSTDTQYF	TGTGCCAGCAGTTACCTACAGCCTTTTAGCACAGATACGCAGTATTTT
TRBV30	TRBD2	TRBJ2-1	-	CAWTIGGEQFF	TGTGCCTGGACAATCGGGGGGGAGCAGTTCTTC
TRBV7-2	TRBD2	TRBJ2-7	-	CASSSPGLASYEQYF	TGTGCCAGCAGCTCACCGGGACTAGCGAGCTACGAGCAGTACTTC
TRBV12-3/TRBV12-4	-	TRBJ2-2	-	CASSLQTGGELFF	TGTGCCAGCAGTTTACAAACAGGCGGGGAGCTGTTTTTT
TRBV27	TRBD1	TRBJ1-1	-	CASRPQGVNTEAFF	TGTGCCAGCAGGCCTCAGGGGGTCAACACTGAAGCTTTCTTT
TRBV11-3	-	TRBJ1-4	-	CASSPGRLNEKLFF	TGTGCCAGCAGCCCAGGGAGGTTAAATGAAAAACTGTTTTTT
TRBV7-2	-	TRBJ1-3	-	CASSPHILPNTIYF	TGTGCCAGCAGCCCCCATATACTCCCGAACACCATATATTTT
TRBV12-3/TRBV12-4	-	TRBJ2-7	-	CASRGTPAHEQYF	TGTGCCAGCCGCGGGACCCCGGCCCACGAGCAGTACTTC
TRBV18	-	TRBJ2-1	-	CASSPGDVNNEQFF	TGTGCCAGCTCACCCGGGGACGTTAACAATGAGCAGTTCTTC
TRBV19	-	TRBJ2-6	-	CASSPSPTGRANVLTF	TGTGCCAGTAGTCCATCTCCAACAGGGAGGGCCAACGTCCTGACTTTC
TRBV12-3/TRBV12-4	-	TRBJ1-2	-	CASSQQVGGYTF	TGTGCCAGCAGTCAACAGGTCGGCGGCTACACCTTC
TRBV4-1	TRBD1	TRBJ2-7	-	CASSQVDRGHEQYF	TGCGCCAGCAGCCAAGTTGACAGGGGACACGAGCAGTACTTC
TRBV30	TRBD1	TRBJ1-2	-	CAWSVGGRGYGYTF	TGTGCCTGGAGTGTAGGGGGCAGGGGCTATGGCTACACCTTC
TRBV10-1	TRBD2	TRBJ2-3	-	CASIPGGRRDTQYF	TGCGCCAGCATCCCGGGGGGGCGGAGAGATACGCAGTATTTT
TRBV3-1/TRBV3-2	-	TRBJ1-2	-	CASSQTSAGHSWYYGYTF	TGTGCCAGCAGCCAAACCTCTGCGGGACATTCTTGGTACTATGGCTACACCTTC
TRBV3-1/TRBV3-2	-	TRBJ1-1	-	CASSQEGRGAFF	TGTGCCAGCAGCCAAGAAGGCAGGGGAGCTTTCTTT
TRBV6-1	-	TRBJ1-2	-	CASSDRGFWGYTF	TGTGCCAGCAGTGACAGGGGCTTTTGGGGCTACACCTTC
TRBV19	-	TRBJ1-5	-	CASSISRIGNQPQHF	TGTGCCAGTAGTATTTCACGCATCGGCAATCAGCCCCAGCATTTT
TRBV27	-	TRBJ1-5	few	CASSLQGDQPQHF	TGTGCCAGCAGTCTGCAGGGTGATCAGCCCCAGCATTTT
TRBV6-5	-	TRBJ1-1	-	CASSYHQYTEAFF	TGTGCCAGCAGTTACCATCAGTACACTGAAGCTTTCTTT
TRBV2	-	TRBJ1-2	-	CASSEETYGYTF	TGTGCCAGCAGTGAAGAGACATACGGCTACACCTTC
TRBV19	-	TRBJ2-2	once	CASKEGLNTGELFF	TGTGCCAGTAAGGAGGGATTGAACACCGGGGAGCTGTTTTTT
TRBV5-1	TRBD2	TRBJ2-1	-	CASSLRGLGNEQFF	TGCGCCAGCAGCTTGAGGGGACTAGGAAATGAGCAGTTCTTC
TRBV9	-	TRBJ2-2	-	CASSPYADGELFF	TGTGCCAGCAGCCCCTATGCCGATGGGGAGCTGTTTTTT